These 9 T cell receptor beta chains were all obtained from the same sample, sequenced in a study of cytomegalovirus exposure and HLA in healthy donors. Use of 60 Vbeta and 13 Jbeta primers characterized the PCR. Profiling relied on immunoSEQ multiplex PCR, and the TCRdb table lists in-frame clones only, not all of them. The sample carries 150,000 to 250,000 clones, more than 65% recorded once. Sequenced sample: PBMCs. These receptors were collected from a girl aged 10 to 17 in good health and CMV-seropositive.

The rearrangement links TRBV18 to TRBJ2-3, with TRBD2 identical over 10 bases. The CDR3 loop spans 16 amino acids. From germline, CDR1 is KGHSH and CDR2 LQKENI. Trimming took 4 bases from V and 2 from J; bases not matched to a gene: 6. CDR3 DNA sequence: TGTGCCAGCTCACGGGGACTAGCGCTATCCACAGATACGCAGTATTTT. This sequence encodes CASSRGLALSTDTQYF.

The chain employs TRBV7-2 and TRBJ2-1, with D possibly matching TRBD2 (5 bases). The V and J ends lost 2 bases and 1 base respectively, with 9 bases between them. Germline values: CDR1 SGHTA, CDR2 FQGNSA. This CDR3 region has 15 residues. DNA of the CDR3: TGTGCCAGCAGCTTACTAGCTGTATCCTACAATGAGCAGTTCTTC. Protein: CASSLLAVSYNEQFF.

This chain connects TRBV4-3 to TRBJ2-2, with D perhaps TRBD1 (7 bases). Germline V gives CDR1 LGHNA, CDR2 YSLEER. V was cut by 0 bases and J by 8 bases, with 16 bases left in between. This CDR3 comprises 16 residues. The CDR3 protein is CASSQDRGAGRGELFF. The CDR3 nucleotides read TGCGCCAGCAGCCAAGACAGGGGGGCGGGGCGAGGGGAGCTGTTTTTT.

This clone was seen a single time. The chain has TRBV19 and TRBJ2-6, with TRBD2 as a possible D gene (5 bases). With 5 bases removed from V and 0 bases from J, the gap between germline ends came to 5 bases. The CDR3 runs 14 residues. Per the germline V gene, CDR1 is LNHDA and CDR2 is SQIVND (reference sequence). The DNA for the CDR3 is TGTGCCAGTAGTGGACTCTCTGGGGCCAACGTCCTGACTTTC. It translates to CASSGLSGANVLTF.

This clone turned up a few times. The gene calls are TRBV4-1 and TRBJ2-3; D is unclear. Trimming pared 2 bases from V and 3 bases from J, leaving 12 bases between. Germline-derived CDR1 and CDR2 are MGHRA and YSYEKL. The CDR3 contains 15 residues. The CDR3 nucleotides are TGCGCCAGCAGCCAATTGGGCCTGCTTACAGATACGCAGTATTTT. Amino acids: CASSQLGLLTDTQYF.

The chain uses TRBV7-9 and TRBJ2-7; D gene ambiguous. The V gene's germline CDR1 is SEHNR and CDR2 FQNEAQ (reference sequence). The CDR3 is 13 residues long. Trimming stripped 2 bases from V and 2 bases from J, with 7 bases between. CDR3 protein: CASSLIATYEQYF. In DNA form, the CDR3 reads TGTGCCAGCAGCTTAATAGCCACCTACGAGCAGTACTTC.

This clone turned up a few times. V and J are TRBV15 and TRBJ1-6, with 7 bases identical to TRBD1. V dropped 7 bases and J dropped 9; count of bases not matched to a gene: 9. The germline V gene encodes CDR1 LNHNV and CDR2 YYDKDF (reference sequence). This CDR3 region has 14 residues. CDR3 in amino acids: CATKPGTDGSPLHF. CDR3 sequence (DNA): TGTGCCACCAAACCGGGGACAGATGGTTCACCCCTCCACTTT.

V usage is TRBV6-1 and J usage is TRBJ2-1; TRBD1 agrees at 7 bases. The CDR3 consists of 15 residues. Trimming at V came to 4 bases and at J to 4 bases, leaving 7 bases not matched to a gene. Per the germline V gene, CDR1 is MNHNS and CDR2 is SASEGT. The CDR3 sequence: CASSAQGVGYNEQFF. CDR3 bases: TGTGCCAGCAGTGCCCAGGGGGTCGGATACAATGAGCAGTTCTTC.

The chain couples TRBV10-2 to TRBJ1-2; 10 bases are shared with TRBD1. CDR3 length: 15 residues. Losses at the gene ends were 6 bases for V and 4 bases for J; bases not matched to a gene: 8. The germline V gene encodes CDR1 WSHSY and CDR2 SAAADI. The CDR3 nucleotides are TGCGCCAGCAGCGCAGACAGGGGGCGAACCTATGGCTACACCTTC. Its translation is CASSADRGRTYGYTF.